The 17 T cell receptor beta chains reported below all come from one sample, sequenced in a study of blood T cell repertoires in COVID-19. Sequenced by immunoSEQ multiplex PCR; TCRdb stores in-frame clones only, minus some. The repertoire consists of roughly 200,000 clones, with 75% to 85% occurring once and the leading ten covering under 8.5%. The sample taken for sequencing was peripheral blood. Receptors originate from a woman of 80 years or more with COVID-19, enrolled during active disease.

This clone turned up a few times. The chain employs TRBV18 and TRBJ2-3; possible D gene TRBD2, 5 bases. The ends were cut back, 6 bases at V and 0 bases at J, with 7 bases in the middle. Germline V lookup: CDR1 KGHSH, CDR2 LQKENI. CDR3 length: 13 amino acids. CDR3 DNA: TGTGCCAGCTCTCGCGGGAGCACAGATACGCAGTATTTT. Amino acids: CASSRGSTDTQYF.

CDR3 in DNA: TGTGCCAGCTCCTCCACCCCGGGACAGAATTCACCCCTCCACTTT. Translated: CASSSTPGQNSPLHF. V gene TRBV18 combines with J gene TRBJ1-6; 7 positions agree with TRBD1. V lost 6 bases to trimming and J lost 7 bases; unmatched junction nucleotides: 9. The CDR3 contains 15 residues. Germline CDR1 is KGHSH and CDR2 is LQKENI.

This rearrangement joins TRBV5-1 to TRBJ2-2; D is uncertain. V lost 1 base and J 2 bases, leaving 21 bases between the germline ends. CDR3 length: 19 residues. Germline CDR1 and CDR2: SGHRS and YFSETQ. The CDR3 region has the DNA TGCGCCAGCAGCTTGATTAGAGGTACTGGTCTTTCCAACACCGGGGAGCTGTTTTTT. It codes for CASSLIRGTGLSNTGELFF.

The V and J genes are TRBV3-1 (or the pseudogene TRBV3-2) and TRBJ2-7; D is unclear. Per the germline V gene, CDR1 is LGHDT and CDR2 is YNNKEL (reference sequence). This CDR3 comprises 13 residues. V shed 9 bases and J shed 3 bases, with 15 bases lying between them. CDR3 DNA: TGTGCCAGTGAGCGAGGTGTGGGCTACGAGCAGTACTTC. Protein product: CASERGVGYEQYF.

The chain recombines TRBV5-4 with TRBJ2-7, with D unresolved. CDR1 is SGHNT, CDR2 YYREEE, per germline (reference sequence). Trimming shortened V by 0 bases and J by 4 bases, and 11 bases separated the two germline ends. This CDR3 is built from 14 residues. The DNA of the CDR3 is TGTGCCAGCAGCTTGGCTGGCAGTCAATACGAGCAGTACTTC. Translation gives CASSLAGSQYEQYF.

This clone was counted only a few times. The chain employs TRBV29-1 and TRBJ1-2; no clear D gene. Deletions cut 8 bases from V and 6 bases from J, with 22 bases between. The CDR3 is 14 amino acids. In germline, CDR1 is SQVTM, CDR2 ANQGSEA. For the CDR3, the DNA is TGCAGCTCTGGAAGTTGGGAGGGCTATGATGGCTACACCTTC. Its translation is CSSGSWEGYDGYTF.

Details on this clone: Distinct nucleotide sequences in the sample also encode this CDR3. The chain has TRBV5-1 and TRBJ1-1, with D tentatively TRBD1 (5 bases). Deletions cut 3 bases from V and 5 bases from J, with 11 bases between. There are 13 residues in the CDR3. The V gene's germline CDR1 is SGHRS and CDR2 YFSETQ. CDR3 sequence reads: CASSSQGGTEAFF. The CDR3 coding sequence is TGCGCCAGCAGCTCGCAGGGTGGGACTGAAGCTTTCTTT.

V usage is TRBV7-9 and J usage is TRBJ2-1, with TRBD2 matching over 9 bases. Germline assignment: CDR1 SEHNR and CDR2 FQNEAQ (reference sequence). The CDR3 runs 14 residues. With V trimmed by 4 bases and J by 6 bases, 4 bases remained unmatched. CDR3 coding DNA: TGTGCCAGCAGCTATGGCGGGAGGGCCAATGAGCAGTTCTTC. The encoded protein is CASSYGGRANEQFF.

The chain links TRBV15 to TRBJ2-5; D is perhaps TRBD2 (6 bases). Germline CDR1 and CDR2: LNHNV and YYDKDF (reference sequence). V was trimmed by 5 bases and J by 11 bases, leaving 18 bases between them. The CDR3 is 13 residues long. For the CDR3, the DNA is TGTGCCACCAGCGCACTACTAGCCTCGGGGCAGTACTTC. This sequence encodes CATSALLASGQYF. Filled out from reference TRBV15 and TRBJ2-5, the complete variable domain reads DAMVIQNPRYQVTQFGKPVTLSCSQTLNHNVMYWYQQKSSQAPKLLFHYYDKDFNNEADTPDNFQSRRPNTSFCFLDIRSPGLGDTAMYLCATSALLASGQYFGPGTRLLVL.

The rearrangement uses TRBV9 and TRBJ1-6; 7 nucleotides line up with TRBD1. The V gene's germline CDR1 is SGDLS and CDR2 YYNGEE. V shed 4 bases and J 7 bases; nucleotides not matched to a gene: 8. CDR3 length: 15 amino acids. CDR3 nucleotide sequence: TGTGCCAGCAGCTATGCTTCGGGACAGAATTCACCCCTCCACTTT. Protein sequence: CASSYASGQNSPLHF. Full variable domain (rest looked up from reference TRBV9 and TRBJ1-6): DSGVTQTPKHLITATGQRVTLRCSPRSGDLSVYWYQQSLDQGLQFLIQYYNGEERAKGNILERFSAQQFPDLHSELNLSSLELGDSALYFCASSYASGQNSPLHFGNGTRLTVT.

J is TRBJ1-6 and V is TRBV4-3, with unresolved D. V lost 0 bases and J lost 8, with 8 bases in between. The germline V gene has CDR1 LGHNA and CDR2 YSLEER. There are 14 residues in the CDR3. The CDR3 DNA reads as TGCGCCAGCAGCCAAGATCTAAGTTATTCACCCCTCCACTTT. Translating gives CASSQDLSYSPLHF.

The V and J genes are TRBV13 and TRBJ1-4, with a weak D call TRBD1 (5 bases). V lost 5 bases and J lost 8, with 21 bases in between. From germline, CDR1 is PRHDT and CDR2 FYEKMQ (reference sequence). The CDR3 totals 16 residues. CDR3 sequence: CASSPGTGRGEEKLFF. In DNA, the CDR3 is TGTGCCAGCAGCCCCGGCACGGGGAGGGGTGAAGAAAAACTGTTTTTT.

In nucleotides, the CDR3 is TGTGCCAGCAGCTTAGGTCCCAGCGAAATCTATGAGCAGTTCTTC. It translates to CASSLGPSEIYEQFF. This chain uses TRBV7-2 with TRBJ2-1, with unresolved D. This CDR3 has 15 amino acids. Germline-derived CDR1 and CDR2 are SGHTA and FQGNSA. Between the trimmed V and J ends, which lost 1 base and 8 bases, there was a span of 15 bases.

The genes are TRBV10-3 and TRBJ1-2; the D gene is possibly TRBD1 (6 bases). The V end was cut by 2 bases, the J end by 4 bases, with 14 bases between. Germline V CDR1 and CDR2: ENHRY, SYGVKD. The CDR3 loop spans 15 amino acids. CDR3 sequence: CAISEREGTFYGYTF. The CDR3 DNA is TGTGCCATCAGTGAGCGGGAGGGGACATTCTATGGCTACACCTTC.

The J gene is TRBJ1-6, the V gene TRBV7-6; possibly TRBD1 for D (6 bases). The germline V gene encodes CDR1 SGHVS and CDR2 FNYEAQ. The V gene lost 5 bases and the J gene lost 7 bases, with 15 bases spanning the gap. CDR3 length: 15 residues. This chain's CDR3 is CASSLEGVLNSPLHF. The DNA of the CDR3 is TGTGCCAGCAGCCTAGAGGGGGTTCTAAATTCACCCCTCCACTTT.

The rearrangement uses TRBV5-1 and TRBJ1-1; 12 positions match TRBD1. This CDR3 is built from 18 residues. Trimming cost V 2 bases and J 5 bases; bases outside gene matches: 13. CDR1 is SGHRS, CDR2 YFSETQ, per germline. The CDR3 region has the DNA TGCGCCAGCAGCTTTACCTCGGGACAGGGGGCCGTGGGGACTGAAGCTTTCTTT. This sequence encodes CASSFTSGQGAVGTEAFF.

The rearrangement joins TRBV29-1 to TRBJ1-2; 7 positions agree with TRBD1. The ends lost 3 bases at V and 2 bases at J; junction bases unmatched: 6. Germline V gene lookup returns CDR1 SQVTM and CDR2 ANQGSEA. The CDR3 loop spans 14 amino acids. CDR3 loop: CSVERDSTNYGYTF. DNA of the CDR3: TGCAGCGTTGAGAGGGACAGCACCAACTATGGCTACACCTTC.